The 31 T cell receptor beta chains presented below share a single source sample, sequenced in a study of cytomegalovirus exposure and HLA in healthy donors. 60 Vbeta and 13 Jbeta primers were used in PCR. Libraries were prepared by immunoSEQ multiplex PCR; TCRdb keeps only in-frame clonotypes and omits some of them. The sample includes 150,000 to 200,000 clones, 75% to 85% of them seen just once. The material sequenced was PBMCs. The receptors derive from a woman aged 25 to 39 in good health and CMV-seropositive.

J is TRBJ2-7 and V is TRBV6-1, with a tentative D call TRBD2 (6 bases). The CDR3 extends over 12 amino acids. The germline gives CDR1 MNHNS, CDR2 SASEGT. V was pared by 4 bases and J by 3 bases, with 7 bases between. CDR3 nucleotides: TGTGCCAGCAGTGGGGGGGTCTACGAGCAGTACTTC. It specifies CASSGGVYEQYF.

The chain is built from TRBV27 and TRBJ1-5, with 9 bases matching TRBD1. J was trimmed by 0 bases and V by 6 bases; bases with no gene match: 3. Germline assignment: CDR1 MNHEY and CDR2 SMNVEV (reference sequence). The CDR3 is made up of 15 amino acids. CDR3 residues: CASRGQGYSNQPQHF. CDR3 coding DNA: TGTGCCAGCAGGGGACAGGGATATAGCAATCAGCCCCAGCATTTT.

The rearrangement links TRBV13 to TRBJ2-7; D might be TRBD1 (6 bases). CDR3 length equals 14 residues. Germline V gene sequence: CDR1 PRHDT, CDR2 FYEKMQ (reference sequence). V was pared by 4 bases and J by 3 bases, with 13 bases between. CDR3 residues: CASSSESQGYEQYF. For the CDR3, the DNA is TGTGCCAGCAGCTCCGAGTCACAGGGCTACGAGCAGTACTTC.

The rearrangement joins TRBV4-1 to TRBJ2-5; TRBD1 aligns across 7 bases. The CDR3 spans 15 residues. V lost 0 bases to trimming and J lost 5 bases; unmatched junction nucleotides: 6. Germline V lookup: CDR1 MGHRA, CDR2 YSYEKL. The CDR3 sequence is CASSQDQGGAETQYF. For the CDR3, the DNA is TGCGCCAGCAGCCAAGATCAAGGGGGCGCGGAGACCCAGTACTTC.

The chain uses TRBV4-1 and TRBJ1-2; D ambiguous. Trimming took off 0 bases at V and 4 bases at J, with 12 bases between the two ends. The CDR3 sequence is 15 residues long. Germline CDR1 and CDR2: MGHRA and YSYEKL. The CDR3 sequence is CASSQDIETVYGYTF. The CDR3 coding sequence is TGCGCCAGCAGCCAAGATATCGAAACAGTCTATGGCTACACCTTC.

The CDR3 DNA reads as TGTGCCTACGCAGCACGCGGGACCGGTTCACCCCTCCACTTT. Translated: CAYAARGTGSPLHF. The chain links TRBV2 to TRBJ1-6; D might be TRBD1 (5 bases). V was shortened by 11 bases and J by 9 bases, with 20 bases between the two germline ends. CDR1 and CDR2 from the germline V gene are SNHLY and FYNNEI. This CDR3 has 14 residues. Filled out from reference TRBV2 and TRBJ1-6, the complete variable domain reads EPEVTQTPSHQVTQMGQEVILRCVPISNHLYFYWYRQILGQKVEFLVSFYNNEISEKSEIFDDQFSVERPDGSNFTLKIRSTKLEDSAMYFCAYAARGTGSPLHFGNGTRLTVT.

This chain connects TRBV28 to TRBJ2-2; 7 nucleotides line up with TRBD2. The length of the CDR3 is 13 residues. Germline V lookup: CDR1 MDHEN, CDR2 SYDVKM. V lost 6 bases, J lost 7 bases, and 5 bases stayed unmatched. The CDR3 sequence: CASSPGEGGELFF. The CDR3, as DNA: TGTGCCAGCAGCCCGGGGGAGGGCGGGGAGCTGTTTTTT.

The V and J genes are TRBV28 and TRBJ2-1; TRBD1 might be the D (6 bases). Germline CDR1 MDHEN, CDR2 SYDVKM. There are 17 residues in the CDR3. Between the trimmed V and J ends, which lost 3 bases and 4 bases, there was a span of 19 bases. CDR3 DNA: TGTGCCAGCAGTTTTCGTGGCAACCAGGGGCGGTACAATGAGCAGTTCTTC. This gives the protein CASSFRGNQGRYNEQFF.

The chain links TRBV7-9 to TRBJ2-1; 8 positions match TRBD2. The CDR3 consists of 14 residues. With V trimmed by 8 bases and J by 1 base, 4 bases remained unmatched. Germline V gene sequence: CDR1 SEHNR, CDR2 FQNEAQ (reference sequence). CDR3 in amino acids: CASGRGGSYNEQFF. CDR3 nucleotides: TGTGCCAGCGGCCGGGGGGGGTCCTACAATGAGCAGTTCTTC.

CDR3 sequence (DNA): TGTGCCAGCAGCTTACGAGGATCTTATGGCTACACCTTC. Its translation: CASSLRGSYGYTF. The V call is TRBV7-9, the J call TRBJ1-2, with no clear D. The CDR3 has 13 amino acids. Germline assignment: CDR1 SEHNR and CDR2 FQNEAQ (reference sequence). The V end was cut by 2 bases, the J end by 5 bases, with 9 bases between.

The chain combines TRBV4-3 with TRBJ2-3; D not resolved. The CDR3 sequence is 15 residues long. The V and J ends lost 4 bases and 4 bases respectively, with 15 bases between them. Germline loops: CDR1 LGHNA, CDR2 YSLEER. The CDR3 here is CASSPRRKVADTQYF. The CDR3 DNA reads as TGCGCCAGCAGCCCTCGGCGGAAAGTCGCAGATACGCAGTATTTT.

This chain joins TRBV5-1 and TRBJ1-4; perhaps TRBD1 as D (5 bases). The CDR3 runs 15 residues. V dropped 4 bases and J dropped 2 bases, with 12 bases sitting between them. From germline, CDR1 is SGHRS and CDR2 YFSETQ. The CDR3: CASSEQGATNEKLFF. CDR3 in DNA: TGCGCCAGCAGCGAGCAAGGGGCGACTAATGAAAAACTGTTTTTT.

The rearrangement uses TRBV10-3 and TRBJ1-1, with 9 bases matching TRBD1. The V gene's germline CDR1 is ENHRY and CDR2 SYGVKD. The length of the CDR3 is 14 residues. The junction had 6 bases not matched to a gene; V was cut back by 6 bases and J by 4 bases. The CDR3 here is CAIRDQDRGTEAFF. The CDR3 region has the DNA TGTGCCATCAGGGACCAGGACAGGGGCACTGAAGCTTTCTTT.

The J gene is TRBJ1-3, the V gene TRBV28; D is ambiguous. The V and J ends lost 7 bases and 0 bases respectively, with 10 bases between them. The CDR3 has 14 residues. Per germline, CDR1 MDHEN and CDR2 SYDVKM. The CDR3 DNA sequence: TGTGCCAGCACCCGCGGGAGCTCTGGAAACACCATATATTTT. This translates into CASTRGSSGNTIYF.

The gene calls are TRBV30 and TRBJ2-6; unclear D gene. Germline V lookup: CDR1 GTSNPN, CDR2 SVGIG (reference sequence). This CDR3 spans 13 amino acids. The germline V and J ends were trimmed by 2 bases and 4 bases, with 6 bases remaining between them. The CDR3 DNA reads as TGTGCCTGGAGTATATTCGGGGCCAACGTCCTGACTTTC. This translates into CAWSIFGANVLTF.

The J gene is TRBJ1-1, the V gene TRBV18, with D possibly matching TRBD1 (6 bases). CDR3 length: 16 residues. Trimming left V 3 bases short and J 0 bases short, with 14 bases between. CDR1 and CDR2 from the germline V gene are KGHSH and LQKENI. CDR3 in DNA: TGTGCCAGCTCACCGCCCTCTACAGGGATGAACACTGAAGCTTTCTTT. It yields the protein CASSPPSTGMNTEAFF.

CDR3 amino acids: CASSLEDRGRRTEAFF. The CDR3 nucleotides are TGCGCCAGCAGCTTGGAAGACAGGGGGCGTCGGACTGAAGCTTTCTTT. This chain uses TRBV5-1 with TRBJ1-1; 10 bases line up with TRBD1. The length of the CDR3 is 16 residues. V lost 0 bases to trimming and J lost 5 bases; unmatched junction nucleotides: 7. The V gene's germline CDR1 is SGHRS and CDR2 YFSETQ.

The genes are TRBV7-2 and TRBJ2-7, with D possibly TRBD2 on 5 matching bases. This CDR3 spans 16 amino acids. Trimming cost V 5 bases and J 3 bases, with 20 bases left between them. Per germline, CDR1 SGHTA and CDR2 FQGNSA. The CDR3 bases are TGTGCCAGCAGCCAGCCACTAGGATTCCCCTACTACGAGCAGTACTTC. Translation: CASSQPLGFPYYEQYF.

The CDR3 spells CASSQLPDRGYGYTF. CDR3 DNA: TGCGCCAGCAGCCAACTACCGGACAGAGGCTATGGCTACACCTTC. V and J are TRBV4-1 and TRBJ1-2; tentatively, D is TRBD1 (6 bases). The germline gives CDR1 MGHRA, CDR2 YSYEKL. The CDR3 totals 15 residues. Trimming removed 2 bases at V and 4 bases at J, with 14 bases between.

The chain joins TRBV6-5 to TRBJ1-1, with D possibly TRBD1 on 5 matching bases. Trimming stripped 7 bases from V and 1 base from J, with 13 bases between. Germline V gene lookup returns CDR1 MNHEY and CDR2 SVGAGI. The CDR3 spans 14 residues. The CDR3 region is CASKGPESNTEAFF. In DNA, the CDR3 is TGTGCCAGCAAGGGGCCGGAATCGAACACTGAAGCTTTCTTT.

J is TRBJ2-3 and V is TRBV11-3; 7 nucleotides agree with TRBD1. The CDR3 runs 13 residues. The J segment lost 7 bases and the V segment lost 4 bases, leaving 5 bases of the junction unmatched. In germline, CDR1 is SGHNT, CDR2 YENEEA. The chain's CDR3 is CASSWDRRNTQYF. The CDR3 nucleotides read TGTGCCAGCAGCTGGGACAGACGGAATACGCAGTATTTT.

This chain links TRBV11-3 with TRBJ2-7; the match to TRBD2 covers 7 bases. The CDR3 spans 12 residues. Germline CDR1 reads SGHNT; CDR2 reads YENEEA. The junction had 5 bases not matched to a gene; V was cut back by 2 bases and J by 10 bases. In nucleotides, the CDR3 is TGTGCCAGCAGCTTAACGGGACTATCACAGTACTTC. Translating gives CASSLTGLSQYF.

The chain is built from TRBV5-6 and TRBJ2-7; weak D call: TRBD2 (7 bases). Germline CDR1 is SGHDT and CDR2 is YYEEEE. The ends were cut back, 6 bases at V and 5 bases at J, with 30 bases in the middle. The CDR3 is 18 residues long. The CDR3 region has the DNA TGTGCCAGCACCTCAAGCCCAGTCTCTGGGGGGGGCTTCCACGAGCAGTACTTC. Protein: CASTSSPVSGGGFHEQYF. The entire variable domain, with the rest obtained from reference TRBV5-6 and TRBJ2-7, is as follows: DAGVTQSPTHLIKTRGQQVTLRCSPKSGHDTVSWYQQALGQGPQFIFQYYEEEERQRGNFPDRFSGHQFPNYSSELNVNALLLGDSALYLCASTSSPVSGGGFHEQYFGPGTRLTVT.

This sequence joins TRBV11-2 and TRBJ2-2; D perhaps matches TRBD1 (7 bases). V was shortened by 1 base and J by 15 bases, with 15 bases between the two germline ends. From germline, CDR1 is SGHAT and CDR2 FQNNGV. This CDR3 is built from 13 residues. The CDR3 reads CASSLVPPGGLFF. The CDR3 DNA reads as TGTGCCAGCAGCTTAGTCCCCCCAGGGGGGTTGTTTTTT.

The V call is TRBV6-5, the J call TRBJ1-4; D may be TRBD1 (6 bases). Between the trimmed V and J ends, which lost 6 bases and 7 bases, there was a span of 12 bases. The length of the CDR3 is 13 residues. Germline V gene data show CDR1 as MNHEY and CDR2 as SVGAGI. Here the CDR3 reads CASSPRGAEKLFF. CDR3 coding DNA: TGTGCCAGCAGCCCCAGGGGAGCTGAAAAACTGTTTTTT.

The genes are TRBV9 and TRBJ2-1, with D tentatively TRBD1 (5 bases). V was trimmed by 4 bases and J by 0 bases, leaving 14 bases between them. The CDR3 spans 16 residues. Germline CDR1 reads SGDLS; CDR2 reads YYNGEE. CDR3 in DNA: TGTGCCAGCAGCTTCCTGGACACATACTCCTACAATGAGCAGTTCTTC. Translated, it gives CASSFLDTYSYNEQFF.

The chain has TRBV7-9 and TRBJ1-2; 9 bases fit TRBD1. Unmatched junction bases numbered 11, after V lost 5 bases and J lost 4 bases. This CDR3 comprises 16 residues. Germline CDR1 is SEHNR and CDR2 is FQNEAQ (reference sequence). The CDR3 DNA is TGTGCCAGCAGCGCCTTCTCGGGACAGGGAGGCTATGGCTACACCTTC. Translated, it gives CASSAFSGQGGYGYTF.

The V and J genes are TRBV2 and TRBJ2-1, with a possible D match to TRBD2 (5 bases). Germline CDR1 reads SNHLY; CDR2 reads FYNNEI. Trimming pared 5 bases from V and 0 bases from J, leaving 11 bases between. The CDR3 loop spans 15 amino acids. The CDR3 here is CASSYGDSSYNEQFF. Here the CDR3 DNA reads TGTGCCAGCAGTTACGGGGATAGCTCCTACAATGAGCAGTTCTTC.

The V and J genes are TRBV5-8 and TRBJ1-4; weak D call: TRBD1 (5 bases). CDR1 is SGHTS and CDR2 is YDEGEE in the germline V gene. V was clipped by 4 bases and J by 4 bases, with 17 bases between them. The CDR3 contains 16 residues. This CDR3 is CASSLAWRGYNEKLFF. Here the CDR3 DNA reads TGTGCCAGCAGCCTGGCTTGGCGGGGGTATAATGAAAAACTGTTTTTT.

This clone has more than one count but fewer than ten. The chain links TRBV7-9 to TRBJ1-4, with 8 positions matching TRBD1. The CDR3 loop spans 12 amino acids. Germline assignment: CDR1 SEHNR and CDR2 FQNEAQ (reference sequence). V was pared by 8 bases and J by 10 bases, with 6 bases of the junction left unmatched. The DNA for the CDR3 is TGTGCCAGCGGGGCAGGGGGCGGAAAACTGTTTTTT. It translates to CASGAGGGKLFF. Drawing the rest from reference TRBV7-9 and TRBJ1-4, the complete variable domain is DTGVSQNPRHKITKRGQNVTFRCDPISEHNRLYWYRQTLGQGPEFLTYFQNEAQLEKSRLLSDRFSAERPKGSFSTLEIQRTEQGDSAMYLCASGAGGGKLFFGSGTQLSVL.

V and J are TRBV28 and TRBJ2-5; 7 bases agree with TRBD1. The CDR3 extends over 16 amino acids. CDR1 is MDHEN and CDR2 is SYDVKM in the germline V gene. V shed 5 bases and J 2 bases; nucleotides not matched to a gene: 11. CDR3 amino acids: CASSLIQGWGQETQYF. CDR3 sequence (DNA): TGTGCCAGCAGTCTAATACAGGGGTGGGGTCAAGAGACCCAGTACTTC.